Each of the 8 T cell receptor beta chains below was sequenced from the same sample in a study of T-cell memory formation after mild COVID-19. MiXCR, run by TCRdb on the 5' RACE reads, gives a single entry per CDR3 protein. The data show about 350,000 distinct CDR3 sequences, approximately 27% seen once. Sample: PBMCs or a T cell subset sorted from them (not recorded which). The source of these receptors is an adult woman who had mild COVID-19 (a few samples of this study predate the infection). Cell type and time point are not known.

This clonotype was picked up a small number of times. This chain connects TRBV12-3 or TRBV12-4 to TRBJ2-7; 7 positions match TRBD1. V was pared by 6 bases and J by 2 bases, with 4 bases of the junction left unmatched. The CDR3 totals 13 residues. The CDR3 spells CASRDGTAYEQYF. The DNA of the CDR3 is TGTGCCAGCAGAGACGGGACAGCCTACGAGCAGTACTTC.

This clonotype was counted a few times. The chain joins TRBV18 to TRBJ1-4; D gene uncertain. The V gene lost 6 bases and the J gene lost 3 bases, with 14 bases spanning the gap. This CDR3 has 15 amino acids. CDR1 KGHSH and CDR2 LQKENI come from the germline V gene. Written as DNA, the CDR3 is TGTGCCAGCTCCTCGGCGGAGATTCCTAATGAAAAACTGTTTTTT. Translation gives CASSSAEIPNEKLFF. The variable domain in full, completed from reference TRBV18 and TRBJ1-4, reads NAGVMQNPRHLVRRRGQEARLRCSPMKGHSHVYWYRQLPEEGLKFMVYLQKENIIDESGMPKERFSAEFPKEGPSILRIQQVVRGDSAAYFCASSSAEIPNEKLFFGSGTQLSVL.

This sequence joins TRBV5-1 and TRBJ2-5; D is tentatively TRBD1 or TRBD2 (6 bases each). V lost 4 bases to trimming and J lost 1 base, with 17 bases between them. Germline CDR1 SGHRS, CDR2 YFSETQ. The CDR3 runs 16 residues. Here the CDR3 reads CASSLGGQGIQETQYF. CDR3 nucleotide sequence: TGCGCCAGCAGCCTCGGGGGTCAGGGGATCCAAGAGACCCAGTACTTC.

The sample holds a few counts of this clonotype. The V and J genes are TRBV3-1 and TRBJ2-1, with a possible D match to TRBD2 (6 bases). The CDR3 loop spans 17 amino acids. V shed 0 bases and J shed 3 bases, with 15 bases lying between them. Germline CDR1 reads LGHDT; CDR2 reads YNNKEL (reference sequence). Written as DNA, the CDR3 is TGTGCCAGCAGCCAAGACGGGGGACTTAGGCTCTACAATGAGCAGTTCTTC. It codes for CASSQDGGLRLYNEQFF.

The rearrangement joins TRBV4-2 to TRBJ1-1, with 9 bases identical to TRBD1. Trimming at V came to 4 bases and at J to 5 bases, leaving 11 bases not matched to a gene. The CDR3 has 16 amino acids. CDR1 is LGHNA and CDR2 is YNFKEQ in the germline V gene. CDR3: CASSPNQGDRVTEAFF. The CDR3 nucleotides read TGTGCCAGCAGCCCGAACCAAGGGGACAGGGTTACTGAAGCTTTCTTT.

This clonotype was seen only a few times. The chain employs TRBV12-3 or TRBV12-4 and TRBJ2-7; no clear D gene. CDR3 length: 14 residues. Trimming removed 4 bases at V and 4 bases at J, with 14 bases between. CDR3 DNA sequence: TGTGCCAGCAGTTATAACACCTTGGGTTACGAGCAGTACTTC. Its protein is CASSYNTLGYEQYF.

This clonotype appeared a few times. V and J are TRBV12-3 or TRBV12-4 and TRBJ2-7, with D possibly TRBD2 on 6 matching bases. V gave up 3 bases and J gave up 2 bases, with 17 bases separating them. CDR3 size: 16 residues. CDR3 sequence (DNA): TGTGCCAGCAGTTTGTTCCTTAGCGGAGAAGCCTACGAGCAGTACTTC. Its protein is CASSLFLSGEAYEQYF.

The chain employs TRBV4-1 and TRBJ2-1, with D tentatively TRBD2 (6 bases). The germline V gene encodes CDR1 MGHRA and CDR2 YSYEKL. This CDR3 has 14 residues. With 4 bases removed from V and 6 bases from J, the gap between germline ends came to 13 bases. The CDR3 spells CASSPTWRGNEQFF. CDR3 DNA: TGCGCCAGCAGCCCAACGTGGAGGGGCAATGAGCAGTTCTTC.